These 9 T cell receptor beta chains were all obtained from the same sample, sequenced in a study of shared clonotypes between healthy human individuals. Repertoires were generated with immunoSEQ multiplex PCR, while TCRdb's copy carries only in-frame clones and drops some. The sample comprises a few million clones, roughly 90% of which are singletons, and about 0.41% rests with the top ten. Sequencing was done on a sample of naive CD4+ T cells from PBMCs. Subset meaning: CD45RA+ positively selected. These receptors were obtained from a man aged 18-30 years in good health. Some clones in this sample may be carry-over from other donors' samples.

This clone was detected once. This chain links TRBV6-5 with TRBJ1-1; D call uncertain. CDR1 is MNHEY and CDR2 is SVGAGI in the germline V gene. The CDR3 is 12 residues long. Trimming took off 2 bases at V and 3 bases at J, with 4 bases between the two ends. The CDR3 bases are TGTGCCAGCAGTTACCGGTACACTGAAGCTTTCTTT. This translates into CASSYRYTEAFF.

V and J are TRBV7-3 and TRBJ2-5; D is perhaps TRBD1 or TRBD2 (6 bases each). V lost 4 bases and J lost 3, with 12 bases in between. This CDR3 comprises 14 residues. CDR1 and CDR2 (germline): SGHTA, FQGTGA. Here the CDR3 reads CASSSDGGKETQYF. The CDR3 coding sequence is TGTGCCAGCAGCTCCGACGGGGGCAAAGAGACCCAGTACTTC. The full variable domain, its missing parts supplied by reference TRBV7-3 and TRBJ2-5, is GAGVSQTPSNKVTEKGKYVELRCDPISGHTALYWYRQSLGQGPEFLIYFQGTGAADDSGLPNDRFFAVRPEGSVSTLKIQRTERGDSAVYLCASSSDGGKETQYFGPGTRLLVL.

The V and J genes are TRBV4-1 and TRBJ1-5; a weak D match, TRBD1 (5 bases). Trimming stripped 4 bases from V and 3 bases from J, with 7 bases between. Germline CDR1 reads MGHRA; CDR2 reads YSYEKL. The CDR3 has 13 residues. The DNA of the CDR3 is TGCGCCAGCAGCCGACAGTACAATCAGCCCCAGCATTTT. Translation: CASSRQYNQPQHF.

The chain couples TRBV6-1 to TRBJ1-1, with a possible D match to TRBD1 (6 bases). Per germline, CDR1 MNHNS and CDR2 SASEGT. With 7 bases removed from V and 10 bases from J, the gap between germline ends came to 16 bases. The CDR3 is 12 amino acids. CDR3 protein: CASTPQGIGAFF. The CDR3 DNA sequence: TGTGCCAGCACCCCACAGGGTATTGGAGCTTTCTTT.

The chain employs TRBV6-6 and TRBJ2-1, with D tentatively TRBD2 (6 bases). The CDR3 loop spans 15 amino acids. The V gene's germline CDR1 is MNHNY and CDR2 SVGAGI (reference sequence). V lost 5 bases and J 4 bases, leaving 15 bases between the germline ends. CDR3 sequence: CASSGGVLAYNEQFF. CDR3 DNA: TGTGCCAGCAGTGGCGGGGTGCTAGCTTACAATGAGCAGTTCTTC.

The chain combines TRBV28 with TRBJ2-7; D not resolved. CDR3 length equals 13 residues. The germline gives CDR1 MDHEN, CDR2 SYDVKM. V gave up 4 bases and J gave up 6 bases, with 13 bases separating them. CDR3 protein: CASSSWALREQYF. In DNA, the CDR3 is TGTGCCAGCAGTTCCTGGGCTTTACGCGAGCAGTACTTC.

As for this clone: This specimen includes other DNA sequences encoding the same CDR3. J is TRBJ1-4 and V is TRBV5-4; tentative D call: TRBD1 (5 bases). The CDR3 runs to 14 residues. Germline assignment: CDR1 SGHNT and CDR2 YYREEE (reference sequence). Trimming removed 0 bases at V and 5 bases at J, with 8 bases between. CDR3 in amino acids: CASSLEGLNEKLFF. The CDR3 DNA follows: TGTGCCAGCAGCTTGGAGGGACTAAATGAAAAACTGTTTTTT.

The rearrangement joins TRBV5-1 to TRBJ2-7; the match to TRBD2 covers 13 bases. Germline CDR1 SGHRS, CDR2 YFSETQ. Unmatched junction bases numbered 9, after V lost 4 bases and J lost 2 bases. The CDR3 spans 17 residues. The CDR3: CASSRGLAGRETYEQYF. The CDR3, as DNA: TGCGCCAGCAGCCGGGGACTAGCGGGGCGTGAAACCTACGAGCAGTACTTC.

The V gene is TRBV30, the J gene TRBJ2-5; D possibly corresponds to TRBD2 (6 bases). The J call may be mistaken, given a closer DNA end match to TRBJ2-7. Germline V gene lookup returns CDR1 GTSNPN and CDR2 SVGIG (reference sequence). This CDR3 is 18 amino acids long. The CDR3 spells CAWSVPRIGRGLSYEQYF. In DNA, the CDR3 is TGTGCCTGGAGTGTACCGAGGATAGGGCGGGGCCTCTCCTACGAGCAGTACTTC.